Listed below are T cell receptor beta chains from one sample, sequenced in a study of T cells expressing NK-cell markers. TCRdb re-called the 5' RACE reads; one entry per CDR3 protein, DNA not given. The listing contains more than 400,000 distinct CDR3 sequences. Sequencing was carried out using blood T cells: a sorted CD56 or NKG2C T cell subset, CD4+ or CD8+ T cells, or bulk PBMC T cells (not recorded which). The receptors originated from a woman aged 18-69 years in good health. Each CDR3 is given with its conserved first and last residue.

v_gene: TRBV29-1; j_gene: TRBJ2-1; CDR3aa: CSVEGGRDHYNEQFF
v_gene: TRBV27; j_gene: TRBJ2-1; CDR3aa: CASSLETGRGNEQFF
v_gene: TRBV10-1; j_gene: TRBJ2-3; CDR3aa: CASSESQGRSADTQYF
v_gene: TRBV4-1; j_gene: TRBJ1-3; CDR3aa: CASSQDTQGRGNTIYF
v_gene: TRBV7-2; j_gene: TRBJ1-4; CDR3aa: CASSLGRYGGLVEKLFF
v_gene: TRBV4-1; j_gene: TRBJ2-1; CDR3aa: CASSQALGYNEQFF
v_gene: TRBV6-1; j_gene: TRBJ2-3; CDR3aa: CASRRGTSGGTDTQYF
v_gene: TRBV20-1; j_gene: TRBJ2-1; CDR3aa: CSARDVGGTGWNEQFF
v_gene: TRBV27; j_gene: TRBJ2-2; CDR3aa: CASSFQGGELFF
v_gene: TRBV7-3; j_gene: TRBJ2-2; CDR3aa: CASSLTGAGELFF
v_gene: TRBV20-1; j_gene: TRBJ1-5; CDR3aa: CSARKSVGNQPQHF
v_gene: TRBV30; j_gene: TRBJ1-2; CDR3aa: CAWSDSNYGYTF
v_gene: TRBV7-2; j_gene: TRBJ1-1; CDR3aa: CASSASGSTYEAFF
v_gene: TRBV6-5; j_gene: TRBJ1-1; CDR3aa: CASSYDRNTEAFF
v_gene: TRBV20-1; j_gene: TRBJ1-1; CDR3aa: CSARGVGMNTEAFF
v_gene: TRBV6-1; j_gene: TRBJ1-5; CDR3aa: CASRNRQGGNQPQHF
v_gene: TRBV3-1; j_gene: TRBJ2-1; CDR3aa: CASSQDPGRVQFF
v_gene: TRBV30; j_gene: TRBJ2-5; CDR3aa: CAGQGRRETQYF
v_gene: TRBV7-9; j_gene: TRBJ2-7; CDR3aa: CASSFDRGTYEQYF
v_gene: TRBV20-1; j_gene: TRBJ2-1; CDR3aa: CSAAGESVYNEQFF
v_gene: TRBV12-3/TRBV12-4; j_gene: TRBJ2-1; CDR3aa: CASRALGGYEQFF
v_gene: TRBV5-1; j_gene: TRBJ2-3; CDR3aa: CASSPGDIASTDTQYF
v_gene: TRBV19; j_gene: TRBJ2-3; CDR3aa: CASGLAGLESTDTQYF
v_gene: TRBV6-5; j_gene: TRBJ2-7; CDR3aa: CASSYLGQTYEQYF
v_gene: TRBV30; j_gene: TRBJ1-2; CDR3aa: CAWNTGNYGYTF
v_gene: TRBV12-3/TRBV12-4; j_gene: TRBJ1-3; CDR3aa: CASSSTALRDTIYF
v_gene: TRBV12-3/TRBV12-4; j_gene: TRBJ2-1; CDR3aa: CASSPKRPGLAGGKEQFF
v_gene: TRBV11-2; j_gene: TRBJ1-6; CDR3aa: CASSFGTGQSPLHF
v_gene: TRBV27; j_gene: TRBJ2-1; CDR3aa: CASSLVGPYNEQFF
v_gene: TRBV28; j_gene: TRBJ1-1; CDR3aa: CASSRPFRGRATEAFF
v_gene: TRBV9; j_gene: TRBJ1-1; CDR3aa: CASSPWDRGTEAFF
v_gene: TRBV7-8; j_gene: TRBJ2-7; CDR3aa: CASTDSGGIPTGTYEQYF
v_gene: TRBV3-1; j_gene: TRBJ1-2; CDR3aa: CASSPGPGQGHYGYTF
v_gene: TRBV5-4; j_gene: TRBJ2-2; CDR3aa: CASSLVGGLLNTGELFF
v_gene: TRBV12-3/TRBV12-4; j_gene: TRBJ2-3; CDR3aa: CASSMGDTDTQYF
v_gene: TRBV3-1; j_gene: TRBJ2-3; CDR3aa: CASSQDTPSPDTQYF
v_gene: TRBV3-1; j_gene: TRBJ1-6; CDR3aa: CASSQRGTASYNSPLHF
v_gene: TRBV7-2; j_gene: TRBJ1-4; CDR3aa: CASSLQWGNEKLFF
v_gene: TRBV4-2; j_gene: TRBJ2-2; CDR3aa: CASSHGEGQGLRTGELFF
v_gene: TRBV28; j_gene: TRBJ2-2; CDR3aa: CASTTTSVNTGELFF
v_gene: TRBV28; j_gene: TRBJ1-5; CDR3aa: CASNGAEGSNQPQHF
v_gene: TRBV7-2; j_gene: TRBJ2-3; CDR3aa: CASSLVGTREDTQYF
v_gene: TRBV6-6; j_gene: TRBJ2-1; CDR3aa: CASRSNNEQFF
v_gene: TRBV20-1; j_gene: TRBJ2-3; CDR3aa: CSASRTGGRTDTQYF
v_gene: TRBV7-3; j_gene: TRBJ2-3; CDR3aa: CASSLTGTSGPSTDTQYF
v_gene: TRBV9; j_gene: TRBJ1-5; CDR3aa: CASSVEGNSNQPQHF
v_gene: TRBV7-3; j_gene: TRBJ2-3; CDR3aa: CASSLHSGGADTQYF
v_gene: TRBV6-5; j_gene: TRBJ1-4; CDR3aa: CASSSQGGVSAGNEKLFF
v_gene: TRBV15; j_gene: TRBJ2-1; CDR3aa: CATSRTSGGNNEQFF
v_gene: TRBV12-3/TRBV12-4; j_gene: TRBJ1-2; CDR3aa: CASSLEGGRSQRGYGYTF
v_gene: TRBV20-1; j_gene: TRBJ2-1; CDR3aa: CSARDRQGLSNEQFF
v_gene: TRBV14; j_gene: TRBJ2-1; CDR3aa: CASSQTGGASVYNEQFF